This T cell receptor beta chain came from a study of radiation and T cells in renal cell carcinoma. CDR3 length: 15 amino acids. The germline V gene has CDR1 MNHEY and CDR2 SVGAGI. V gave up 0 bases and J gave up 0 bases, with 9 bases separating them. Described time point: blood 2 weeks post-SBRT. As for treatment: 15 Gy SBRT to primary tumor, nephrectomy 4 weeks later. Assay: immunoSEQ multiplex PCR; the TCRdb copy retains only in-frame clones and omits some. The sample has more than 75,000 clones; about 86% are singletons. The source of this sequence is a woman between 45 and 65 years old with renal cell carcinoma. The chain combines TRBV6-5 with TRBJ2-7; TRBD2 might be the D (6 bases). Source: blood, taken from a patient whose treatment included radiotherapy and nephrectomy. Here the CDR3 DNA reads TGTGCCAGCAGTTACTCGGCGGGACGCTCCTACGAGCAGTACTTC. It is translated as CASSYSAGRSYEQYF.